This T cell receptor beta chain emerged from a study of blood T cell repertoires in COVID-19 (dated by TCRdb to 2018 to 2020). Background on the whole study: Samples covering the acute and convalescent phases of COVID-19 were provided by collaborators in the United States, Italy and Spain. The prospective study material was composed of cDNA or gDNA derived from T cells, B-cell-depleted T cells, or PBMCs. The dataset comprised deeply sampled blood TCRbeta repertoires from subjects exposed to, actively infected with, or recovered from COVID-19. The repertoires were released in a freely available public database intended as a resource for research on the immune response to SARS-CoV-2. The samples were drawn from the first 160 participants of the ongoing ImmuneRACE study and from 950 to 1,500 subjects provided by 6 global collaborators. The sample metadata nearly always contained a de-identified subject ID, COVID-19 status, age in years and sex. Where available, HLA class I and class II types were taken from metadata supplied by the sample provider and were not determined by assay-based typing. General conclusions and limits of the study: Clinical and demographic metadata were provided uncurated, with the amount varying by source and participant.

V lost 0 bases and J lost 1 base, and the count of bases not matched to a germline gene is 8. CDR3 length: 19 amino acids, cysteine to phenylalanine. CDR3 DNA only is kept here, 57 bases in frame from base 1. Per the germline V gene, MGHRA is the CDR1 and YSYEKL is the CDR2. Participants in the prospective study were aged 18 to 89 years, lived in 20 to 30 United States geographic areas, and enrolled through a virtual design. To assign participants to cohorts, the prospective study relied on clinical history that participants themselves reported in a screening survey and a study questionnaire. Recovered participants in ImmuneRACE Cohort 3 were defined by two consecutive negative NP/OP PCR tests, clearance by a healthcare professional, or resolution of symptoms. Each participant in the prospective study had whole blood, serum and a nasopharyngeal or oropharyngeal swab collected by mobile phlebotomists. Participants in the prospective study had the option to provide additional blood draws and questionnaires over a roughly 2-month period. Prospective study blood samples were shipped either frozen or at room temperature before DNA extraction.

Remarks on this clone: The target of this receptor is not known. No base-level quality is on record; no much larger clone is a single base apart.

TCRbeta CDR3 regions were amplified from genomic DNA using the immunoSEQ Assay, a bias-controlled multiplex PCR. The authors processed their data as follows. The number of nucleated cells in each sample was estimated from the amplification of reference gene primers within the assay. To quantify the absolute abundance of each unique TCRbeta CDR3 rearrangement, sequence reads were collapsed and filtered. Productive Simpson clonality was computed per sample as the square root of Simpson's diversity index over productive rearrangements. TCRdb took over this immuneACCESS table, retaining in-frame rearrangements with V and J assigned. Such tables are incomplete; in checked studies, under half of the missing clones stem from an unresolved V gene, and the remainder is unexplained. D and trimming come from the DNA, and the V and J calls and clone size come from that table. The sample table records 110,000 to 150,000 clones; 80% to 90% of these occur just once. Over 9% of the sample rests with the top ten.

The clonotype comes from a man aged 55 to 70 who had recovered from COVID-19. The sample taken for sequencing was PBMCs or T cells enriched from blood (not recorded which). Here the chain combines TRBV4-1 and TRBJ2-3; TRBD2 lines up with 12 middle nucleotides. The sequenced DNA is TGCGCCAGCAGCCAAGATGCCCGGACTAGCGGGACTGGCACAGATACGCAGTATTTT. Its protein product is CASSQDARTSGTGTDTQYF.